This TCR beta chain was obtained from a study of cytotoxic CD8 clonotypes in ibrutinib-treated CLL. Across the whole study: The group held 11 relapsed/refractory and roughly 15 treatment-naive patients, with some 17 IGHV unmutated. After median approximately 6 years, approximately 15 stayed in remission, about twelve progressed; responses roughly 25 partial, 2 complete. Response samples came after a median roughly 11 months of treatment, range 6 to 36. Regarding the study as a whole: Against age-matched healthy donors, baseline clonality ran higher and tracked circulating CD8+ T-cell counts.

Germline V gene sequence: CDR1 SNHLY, CDR2 FYNNEI. Trimming shortened V by 4 bases and J by 2 bases, and 14 bases separated the two germline ends. The CDR3 has 15 residues. Repertoires were generated with immunoSEQ multiplex PCR, while TCRdb's copy carries only in-frame clones and drops some. The sample has around 60,000 clones, about 72% seen once. Details on this clone: Antigen unknown.

The sample in question was PBMCs, obtained after 12 months of ibrutinib treatment. J is TRBJ2-5 and V is TRBV2, with D unresolved. The clonotype comes from a human donor with chronic lymphocytic leukemia. CDR3 residues: CASSVSPRQQETQYF. The CDR3 region has the DNA TGTGCCAGCAGTGTTAGTCCCCGACAACAAGAGACCCAGTACTTC.